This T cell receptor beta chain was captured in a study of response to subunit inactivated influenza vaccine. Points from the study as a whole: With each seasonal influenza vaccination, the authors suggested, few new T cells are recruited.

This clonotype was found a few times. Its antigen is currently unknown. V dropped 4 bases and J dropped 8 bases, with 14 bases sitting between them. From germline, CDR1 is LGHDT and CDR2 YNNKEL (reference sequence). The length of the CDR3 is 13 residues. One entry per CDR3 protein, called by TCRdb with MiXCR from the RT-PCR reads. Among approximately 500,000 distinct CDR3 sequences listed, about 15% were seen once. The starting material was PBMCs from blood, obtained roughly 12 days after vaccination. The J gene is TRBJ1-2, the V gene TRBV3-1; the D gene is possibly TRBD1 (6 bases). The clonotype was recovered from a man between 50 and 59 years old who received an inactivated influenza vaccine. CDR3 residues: CASSPSGATGYTF. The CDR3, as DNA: TGTGCCAGCAGCCCCTCAGGGGCGACAGGCTACACCTTC.